Reported below is one T cell receptor beta chain. Antigen specificity is unknown. About 2 micrograms of genomic DNA, which was extracted from cryopreserved PBMCs, served as the material used for the TCR beta libraries. Produced via immunoSEQ multiplex PCR; TCRdb's table is partial and in-frame only. The sample consists of about 140,000 clones, roughly 90% of them appearing once. The data originate from a study of cytotoxic CD8 clonotypes in ibrutinib-treated CLL. Overall study findings and caveats: Researchers report that baseline clonality outpaced age-matched healthy donors and tracked circulating CD8+ T-cell counts.

V dropped 7 bases and J dropped 0; count of bases not matched to a gene: 4. The CDR3 length is 16 residues. Germline V gene data show CDR1 as MGHDK and CDR2 as SYGVNS. This TCR came from a human donor with chronic lymphocytic leukemia. The chain employs TRBV25-1 and TRBJ2-2, with 11 bases fitting TRBD2. Sample: PBMCs, taken after 12 months of ibrutinib treatment. The CDR3 sequence: CASTLTSGTNTGELFF. The CDR3 DNA sequence: TGTGCCAGCACCCTGACTAGCGGGACGAACACCGGGGAGCTGTTTTTT.